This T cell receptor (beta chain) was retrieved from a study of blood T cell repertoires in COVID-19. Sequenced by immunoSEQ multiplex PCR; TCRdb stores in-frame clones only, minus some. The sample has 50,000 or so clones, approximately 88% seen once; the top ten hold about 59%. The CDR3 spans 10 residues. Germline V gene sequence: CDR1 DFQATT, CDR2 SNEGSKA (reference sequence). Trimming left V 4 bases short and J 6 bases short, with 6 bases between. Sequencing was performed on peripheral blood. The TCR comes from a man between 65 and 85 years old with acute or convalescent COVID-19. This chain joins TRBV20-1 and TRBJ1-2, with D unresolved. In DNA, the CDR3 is TGCAGTGCTAAAGATAATGGCTACACCTTC. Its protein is CSAKDNGYTF.